The 16 T cell receptor beta chains below were found in one sample sequenced in a study of STAT5B mutations in CD4+ large granular lymphocyte leukemia. Profiling relied on immunoSEQ multiplex PCR, and the TCRdb table lists in-frame clones only, not all of them. The sample includes 20,000 or so clones, around 80% of them seen just once. Sample: CD4+ T cells from blood buffy coats. Receptors were obtained from a human donor in good health.

The table lists this clone with a few counts. The V call is TRBV9, the J call TRBJ1-6, with a tentative D call TRBD1 (6 bases). The CDR3 has 14 amino acids. Germline V CDR1 and CDR2: SGDLS, YYNGEE. V dropped 0 bases and J dropped 10 bases, with 11 bases sitting between them. CDR3 DNA: TGTGCCAGCAGCGTAGGTAACAGGGACTCACCCCTCCACTTT. Translating it yields CASSVGNRDSPLHF.

The chain links TRBV5-1 to TRBJ2-3; D perhaps matches TRBD1 (6 bases). V shed 4 bases and J shed 1 base, with 16 bases lying between them. CDR3 length: 16 amino acids. Germline values: CDR1 SGHRS, CDR2 YFSETQ. CDR3 protein: CASSVQGWGGTDTQYF. CDR3 coding DNA: TGCGCCAGCAGCGTACAGGGTTGGGGTGGCACAGATACGCAGTATTTT.

This rearrangement joins TRBV7-2 to TRBJ2-3; 9 bases are shared with TRBD2. V trimming: 5 bases; J trimming: 1 base; junction bases outside the gene matches: 7. Germline V CDR1 and CDR2: SGHTA, FQGNSA. This CDR3 is built from 16 residues. CDR3 in DNA: TGTGCCAGCAGCCGTGGGCGGGGGGGGCGCACAGATACGCAGTATTTT. Protein product: CASSRGRGGRTDTQYF.

V gene TRBV4-3 combines with J gene TRBJ1-6, with D possibly TRBD1 on 6 matching bases. CDR1 is LGHNA, CDR2 YSLEER, per germline. This CDR3 region has 14 residues. V was cut by 4 bases and J by 6 bases, with 10 bases left in between. DNA of the CDR3: TGCGCCAGCAGCCCCCAGGGGATTAATTCACCCCTCCACTTT. Its protein is CASSPQGINSPLHF.

In this sample, this clone turned up once. The chain carries TRBV5-1 and TRBJ2-1; possibly TRBD2 for D (5 bases). This CDR3 is 16 amino acids long. Trimming took 1 base from V and 0 from J, leaving 11 bases between them. Per the germline V gene, CDR1 is SGHRS and CDR2 is YFSETQ. In DNA, the CDR3 is TGCGCCAGCAGCTTGCGACTAATCAGCTCCTACAATGAGCAGTTCTTC. It codes for CASSLRLISSYNEQFF.

V usage is TRBV27 and J usage is TRBJ1-5; the match to TRBD1 covers 7 bases. Germline trimming cut 4 bases from V and 4 bases from J; bases unmatched to any gene: 10. CDR1 and CDR2 (germline): MNHEY, SMNVEV (reference sequence). The CDR3 has 16 residues. CDR3 loop: CASSYSAGRGNQPQHF. As DNA, the CDR3 is TGTGCCAGCAGTTACTCGGCAGGCAGGGGGAATCAGCCCCAGCATTTT.

The chain combines TRBV29-1 with TRBJ1-2; D ambiguous. The CDR3 contains 11 residues. The germline gives CDR1 SQVTM, CDR2 ANQGSEA. V was shortened by 3 bases and J by 12 bases, with 14 bases between the two germline ends. The CDR3 protein is CSVDGYGLHTF. As DNA, the CDR3 is TGCAGCGTTGATGGTTACGGGCTGCACACCTTC.

The chain carries TRBV5-4 and TRBJ1-4; 8 bases are shared with TRBD1. The V segment lost 4 bases and the J segment 5 bases; nucleotides outside the gene matches: 4. Germline V gene data show CDR1 as SGHNT and CDR2 as YYREEE (reference sequence). This CDR3 contains 14 residues. The CDR3 region has the DNA TGTGCCAGCAGCCGGGACAGGTCGAATGAAAAACTGTTTTTT. It is translated as CASSRDRSNEKLFF.

The CDR3 DNA follows: TGCGCCAGCAGTCAACACGGGACAGGGGAAGAGACCCAGTACTTC. Residues: CASSQHGTGEETQYF. The chain carries TRBV23-1 and TRBJ2-5, with 10 bases aligning to TRBD1. TRBV23-1 is identified as an open reading frame with a role that is uncertain. With V trimmed by 2 bases and J by 3 bases, 3 bases remained unmatched. The CDR3 spans 15 residues.

The chain uses TRBV5-1 and TRBJ2-3; 11 bases fit TRBD1. This CDR3 has 15 residues. Germline V gene lookup returns CDR1 SGHRS and CDR2 YFSETQ. With V trimmed by 7 bases and J by 4 bases, 8 bases remained unmatched. DNA for the CDR3: TGCGCCAGCCTGAGGGGACAGGGGGGCTCAGATACGCAGTATTTT. Its translation is CASLRGQGGSDTQYF.

The rearrangement joins TRBV2 to TRBJ2-7; D gene uncertain. V gave up 6 bases and J gave up 3 bases, with 6 bases separating them. Germline V gene data show CDR1 as SNHLY and CDR2 as FYNNEI. CDR3 length: 11 amino acids. CDR3 protein: CASRRFYEQYF. DNA for the CDR3: TGTGCCAGCAGACGGTTCTACGAGCAGTACTTC.

The chain carries TRBV18 and TRBJ2-3; TRBD2 is a possible D gene (5 bases). Germline V gives CDR1 KGHSH, CDR2 LQKENI. Trimming took off 3 bases at V and 3 bases at J, with 16 bases between the two ends. The CDR3 covers 16 residues. The CDR3 here is CASSPQRPGSTDTQYF. DNA of the CDR3: TGTGCCAGCTCACCCCAGCGCCCGGGATCAACAGATACGCAGTATTTT. The variable domain in full, with the rest retrieved from reference TRBV18 and TRBJ2-3, is NAGVMQNPRHLVRRRGQEARLRCSPMKGHSHVYWYRQLPEEGLKFMVYLQKENIIDESGMPKERFSAEFPKEGPSILRIQQVVRGDSAAYFCASSPQRPGSTDTQYFGPGTRLTVL.

The chain combines TRBV6-5 with TRBJ2-7, with D maybe TRBD2 (5 bases). Germline V lookup: CDR1 MNHEY, CDR2 SVGAGI. This CDR3 contains 13 residues. CDR3 region: CPRWTGPRDEQYF. The CDR3 nucleotides are TGTCCAAGGTGGACGGGCCCGAGGGACGAGCAGTACTTC.

The chain employs TRBV5-1 and TRBJ2-1; 12 positions match TRBD1. The CDR3 loop spans 17 amino acids. J lost 7 bases, V lost 3 bases, and 11 bases had no gene match. The germline V gene encodes CDR1 SGHRS and CDR2 YFSETQ. In DNA form, the CDR3 reads TGCGCCAGCAGCTCAGGTGGCGGGACAGGGGGCCAGAATGAGCAGTTCTTC. Amino acids: CASSSGGGTGGQNEQFF.

The genes are TRBV29-1 and TRBJ2-1; 15 positions match TRBD2. This CDR3 comprises 17 residues. The trim removed 2 bases at V and 6 bases at J, leaving 8 bases unmatched. The germline gives CDR1 SQVTM, CDR2 ANQGSEA. The CDR3 DNA reads as TGCAGCGTTGAATCCTCCGGGACTAGCGGGAGGATCAATGAGCAGTTCTTC. This codes for CSVESSGTSGRINEQFF.

V is TRBV27 and J is TRBJ1-6, with D possibly matching TRBD1 (5 bases). This CDR3 is built from 15 residues. Germline assignment: CDR1 MNHEY and CDR2 SMNVEV (reference sequence). Trimming removed 6 bases at V and 7 bases at J, with 16 bases between. This chain's CDR3 is CASSPQGSVNSPLHF. The CDR3 nucleotides read TGTGCCAGCAGCCCCCAGGGTTCGGTGAATTCACCCCTCCACTTT.